The 29 T cell receptor beta chains below come from one sample, sequenced in a study of blood T cells in healthy people across ages. Next came a second PCR, run for about 7 to 12 cycles, which used a sample-barcoded 5' primer along with a J-beta primer mix. TCRdb reprocessed the 5' RACE reads with MiXCR, giving one entry per CDR3 protein. Of roughly 500,000 distinct CDR3 sequences listed, nearly 25% are singletons. This sample was also put to use in a study of T cells of mothers and their children.

The sample taken for sequencing was blood. These receptors were obtained from a boy under 18 in good health.

This clonotype was seen a few times. The chain uses TRBV7-9 and TRBJ2-3; D gene ambiguous. The CDR3 is 15 amino acids. V was pared by 6 bases and J by 2 bases, with 15 bases between. The germline CDR1 and CDR2 sequences are SEHNR and FQNEAQ (reference sequence). DNA of the CDR3: TGTGCCAGCAGATGGGCTAGAGGTCACACAGATACGCAGTATTTT. Translation gives CASRWARGHTDTQYF.

This clonotype was recorded many times. V usage is TRBV20-1 and J usage is TRBJ2-7; TRBD1 agrees at 9 bases. CDR3 length: 14 amino acids. The germline V gene encodes CDR1 DFQATT and CDR2 SNEGSKA (reference sequence). Unmatched junction bases numbered 8, after V lost 5 bases and J lost 3 bases. The CDR3 DNA is TGCAGTGCTGGGGTAACAGGGGGCGGCTACGAGCAGTACTTC. Its translation: CSAGVTGGGYEQYF.

The rearrangement joins TRBV20-1 to TRBJ2-3; 8 bases align to TRBD1. Germline CDR1 is DFQATT and CDR2 is SNEGSKA (reference sequence). The CDR3 is 15 residues long. The trim removed 6 bases at V and 0 bases at J, leaving 8 bases unmatched. The CDR3 sequence is CSAFRGQASTDTQYF. The CDR3 coding sequence is TGCAGTGCCTTTCGGGGACAGGCTAGCACAGATACGCAGTATTTT.

The genes are TRBV5-1 and TRBJ2-4, with 7 bases lining up with TRBD1. Per germline, CDR1 SGHRS and CDR2 YFSETQ. This CDR3 is 15 amino acids long. V was clipped by 0 bases and J by 11 bases; unmatched bases: 11. The CDR3 DNA follows: TGCGCCAGCAGCTTGGCCAAACAGGGGTGGGCATTTCAGTACTTC. Residues: CASSLAKQGWAFQYF. The full variable domain, completed using reference TRBV5-1 and TRBJ2-4, is KAGVTQTPRYLIKTRGQQVTLSCSPISGHRSVSWYQQTPGQGLQFLFEYFSETQRNKGNFPGRFSGRQFSNSRSEMNVSTLELGDSALYLCASSLAKQGWAFQYFGAGTRLSVL.

This clonotype was detected only a few times. The V gene is TRBV5-1, the J gene TRBJ1-1; D remains ambiguous. Trimming took off 0 bases at V and 2 bases at J, with 17 bases between the two ends. The CDR3 consists of 17 residues. Germline CDR1 is SGHRS and CDR2 is YFSETQ. CDR3 nucleotides: TGCGCCAGCAGCTTGGGTCCTCCCGCCCAGAGAAACACTGAAGCTTTCTTT. It yields the protein CASSLGPPAQRNTEAFF.

The CDR3 coding sequence is TGTGCCAGCAGTTTACGGGCGGCCTCTGGAAACACCATATATTTT. Translating gives CASSLRAASGNTIYF. The rearrangement uses TRBV28 and TRBJ1-3; D not certain. Between the trimmed V and J ends, which lost 2 bases and 0 bases, there was a span of 8 bases. This CDR3 is built from 15 residues. Germline lookup yields CDR1 MDHEN and CDR2 SYDVKM.

This chain connects TRBV7-6 to TRBJ2-2; 8 nucleotides agree with TRBD2. The CDR3 runs to 14 residues. V lost 5 bases, J lost 4 bases, and 3 bases stayed unmatched. CDR1 and CDR2 (germline): SGHVS, FNYEAQ. Here the CDR3 DNA reads TGTGCCAGCAGCCCGGGGGGGACCACCGGGGAGCTGTTTTTT. This codes for CASSPGGTTGELFF.

This chain joins TRBV6-5 and TRBJ2-3; D remains ambiguous. The CDR3 is 15 amino acids. The V gene lost 4 bases and the J gene lost 2 bases, with 13 bases spanning the gap. Looked up from germline, CDR1 is MNHEY and CDR2 is SVGAGI. In DNA, the CDR3 is TGTGCCAGCAGTTTAAACTCGCCGCACACAGATACGCAGTATTTT. Protein: CASSLNSPHTDTQYF.

This clonotype was seen at least ten times. J is TRBJ2-5 and V is TRBV7-3; D uncertain. The J call may be in error: the DNA end matches TRBJ2-7 better. This CDR3 contains 13 residues. CDR1 and CDR2 (germline): SGHTA, FQGTGA. The CDR3 DNA reads TGTGCCAGCAGCTTAAGCCGGATCTACGAGCAGTACTTC. It yields the protein CASSLSRIYEQYF.

The sample holds a few counts of this clonotype. The chain recombines TRBV20-1 with TRBJ2-7, with 8 bases lining up with TRBD2. Looked up from germline, CDR1 is DFQATT and CDR2 is SNEGSKA (reference sequence). The junction had 11 bases not matched to a gene; V was cut back by 6 bases and J by 4 bases. The CDR3 loop spans 14 amino acids. The CDR3 nucleotides read TGCAGTGCCGCAAAACCGGGACTAGGATACGAGCAGTACTTC. This codes for CSAAKPGLGYEQYF.

The chain uses TRBV18 and TRBJ2-5; 14 bases are shared with TRBD2. The junction had 13 bases not matched to a gene; V was cut back by 3 bases and J by 1 base. Germline CDR1 is KGHSH and CDR2 is LQKENI. CDR3 length equals 20 residues. The CDR3 DNA reads TGTGCCAGCTCACCGGGACTAGCGGGAGCCTCAAGGCGGTTCCAAGAGACCCAGTACTTC. It specifies CASSPGLAGASRRFQETQYF.

V usage is TRBV4-2 and J usage is TRBJ2-1; TRBD2 might be the D (5 bases). V was trimmed by 4 bases and J by 4 bases, leaving 17 bases between them. This CDR3 comprises 16 residues. Germline V CDR1 and CDR2: LGHNA, YNFKEQ. The CDR3 is CASSRMARTAYNEQFF. Here the CDR3 DNA reads TGTGCCAGCAGCCGTATGGCCCGGACTGCATACAATGAGCAGTTCTTC.

The V and J genes are TRBV3-1 and TRBJ1-1; no reliable D call. V dropped 6 bases and J dropped 1 base, with 15 bases sitting between them. Looked up from germline, CDR1 is LGHDT and CDR2 is YNNKEL (reference sequence). The CDR3 loop spans 15 amino acids. CDR3: CASRSSGNGNTEAFF. The CDR3 region has the DNA TGTGCCAGCAGATCATCGGGGAACGGGAACACTGAAGCTTTCTTT.

This clonotype was detected a few times. J is TRBJ2-1 and V is TRBV9; D possibly corresponds to TRBD2 (5 bases). This CDR3 contains 15 residues. Germline V CDR1 and CDR2: SGDLS, YYNGEE. The germline V and J ends were trimmed by 2 bases and 10 bases, with 19 bases remaining between them. The DNA of the CDR3 is TGTGCCAGCAGCGTCACAGACCGCGAGGGCGGGGAGCAGTTCTTC. The encoded protein is CASSVTDREGGEQFF.

The chain recombines TRBV29-1 with TRBJ2-1; 7 bases map to TRBD1. Trimming took 3 bases from V and 8 from J; bases not matched to a gene: 7. The CDR3 is 13 amino acids. Germline V gene sequence: CDR1 SQVTM, CDR2 ANQGSEA. The DNA for the CDR3 is TGCAGCGTTGAGGGGACAGCAGTGGATGAGCAGTTCTTC. As protein: CSVEGTAVDEQFF.

This clonotype turned up a few times. This chain links TRBV5-1 with TRBJ1-4; unclear D gene. Per the germline V gene, CDR1 is SGHRS and CDR2 is YFSETQ. With 4 bases removed from V and 5 bases from J, the gap between germline ends came to 9 bases. The CDR3 extends over 13 amino acids. The CDR3 nucleotides are TGCGCCAGCAGCGACCGATCGAATGAAAAACTGTTTTTT. This encodes CASSDRSNEKLFF.

The V and J genes are TRBV19 and TRBJ1-5; 8 bases fit TRBD1. CDR3 length: 17 residues. V was pared by 4 bases and J by 2 bases, with 10 bases of the junction left unmatched. The germline gives CDR1 LNHDA, CDR2 SQIVND (reference sequence). CDR3 loop: CASSRLSGGAGNQPQHF. DNA of the CDR3: TGTGCCAGTAGTAGATTGTCAGGGGGCGCCGGCAATCAGCCCCAGCATTTT.

The table lists this clonotype with a few counts. J is TRBJ1-6 and V is TRBV7-2, with 9 bases aligning to TRBD1. Germline V CDR1 and CDR2: SGHTA, FQGNSA. V lost 1 base and J lost 7; bases outside the gene matches: 14. The CDR3 loop spans 19 amino acids. The CDR3 protein is CASSLESRDRVSENSPLHF. DNA of the CDR3: TGTGCCAGCAGCTTAGAATCACGGGACAGGGTATCTGAGAATTCACCCCTCCACTTT.

This clonotype was recorded a few times. The chain is built from TRBV7-2 and TRBJ1-4; perhaps TRBD1 as D (5 bases). Germline assignment: CDR1 SGHTA and CDR2 FQGNSA. This CDR3 is built from 16 residues. With 2 bases removed from V and 7 bases from J, the gap between germline ends came to 17 bases. For the CDR3, the DNA is TGTGCCAGCAGCTTACAAAGTTGGAGTAGGGGTGAAAAACTGTTTTTT. As protein: CASSLQSWSRGEKLFF.

Note on this clonotype: One end of the junction does not line up with germline, which may come from a read error. The V call is TRBV19, the J call TRBJ2-2, with D maybe TRBD1 (6 bases). The CDR3 spans 13 residues. Germline V CDR1 and CDR2: LNHDA, SQIVND (reference sequence). The CDR3 reads CASRTGNAGELFF. The DNA for the CDR3 is TGTGCCAGTCGAACAGGGAACGCCGGGGAGCTGTTTTTT.

This clonotype came up a few times. The gene calls are TRBV29-1 and TRBJ2-2, with 8 bases matching TRBD1. V lost 6 bases and J lost 6; bases outside the gene matches: 3. This CDR3 has 12 amino acids. Looked up from germline, CDR1 is SQVTM and CDR2 is ANQGSEA. The CDR3 DNA reads as TGCAGCGTCACAGGGGGTTCCGGGGAGCTGTTTTTT. It translates to CSVTGGSGELFF.

This clonotype appeared a few times. The V gene is TRBV14, the J gene TRBJ2-1; 10 bases fit TRBD2. The CDR3 is made up of 17 amino acids. Germline V lookup: CDR1 SGHDN, CDR2 FVKESK. Unmatched junction bases numbered 6, after V lost 2 bases and J lost 2 bases. CDR3 sequence: CASSQPKLAGTYNEQFF. The DNA of the CDR3 is TGTGCCAGCAGCCAACCTAAACTAGCGGGGACCTACAATGAGCAGTTCTTC.

This clonotype has only a few counts. The V gene is TRBV7-2, the J gene TRBJ2-3; D uncertain. Germline values: CDR1 SGHTA, CDR2 FQGNSA. This CDR3 comprises 14 residues. The germline V and J ends were trimmed by 1 base and 2 bases, with 7 bases remaining between them. The CDR3 DNA reads as TGTGCCAGCAGCTTAGGGGCTTACACAGATACGCAGTATTTT. It translates to CASSLGAYTDTQYF.

This clonotype has only a few counts. V gene TRBV12-3 or TRBV12-4 combines with J gene TRBJ1-5; unclear D gene. Trimming left V 1 base short and J 1 base short, with 8 bases between. This CDR3 region has 15 residues. The chain's CDR3 is CASSLDRASNQPQHF. Written as DNA, the CDR3 is TGTGCCAGCAGTTTAGACAGAGCAAGCAATCAGCCCCAGCATTTT.

This clonotype showed up just a few times. A read error is possible here, since a much larger clone lies one base away. The rearrangement joins TRBV27 to TRBJ2-4; the match to TRBD1 covers 10 bases. In germline, CDR1 is MNHEY, CDR2 SMNVEV (reference sequence). The CDR3 consists of 16 residues. The CDR3 DNA reads TGTGCCCGCAGTTGGACAGGGGGAGGTGCCAAAAACATTCAGTACTTC. Its protein is CARSWTGGGAKNIQYF.

There are a few counts of this clonotype. The chain uses TRBV6-5 and TRBJ1-5, with 8 positions matching TRBD1. The CDR3 totals 18 residues. The junction had 9 bases not matched to a gene; V was cut back by 2 bases and J by 0 bases. Germline loops: CDR1 MNHEY, CDR2 SVGAGI. The CDR3 DNA sequence: TGTGCCAGCAGTTACCGCGCTCCGGGACAGGTTAGCAATCAGCCCCAGCATTTT. Translated, it gives CASSYRAPGQVSNQPQHF.

The chain is built from TRBV29-1 and TRBJ2-5; D may be TRBD1 (5 bases). CDR1 and CDR2 from the germline V gene are SQVTM and ANQGSEA. The CDR3 extends over 12 amino acids. Trimming stripped 4 bases from V and 2 bases from J, with 8 bases between. The CDR3 DNA reads as TGCAGCGTTGCGGCAGGGCAAGAGACCCAGTACTTC. Residues: CSVAAGQETQYF.

In its sample, this clonotype was seen a few times. J is TRBJ1-6 and V is TRBV5-1; maybe TRBD1 (5 bases). The V end lost 3 bases, the J end lost 0 bases, and 7 bases lay between the germline ends. Germline V gives CDR1 SGHRS, CDR2 YFSETQ. This CDR3 has 15 residues. The CDR3: CASSSGTSYNSPLHF. The DNA for the CDR3 is TGCGCCAGCAGCTCCGGGACCTCCTATAATTCACCCCTCCACTTT. Filled out from reference TRBV5-1 and TRBJ1-6, the complete variable domain reads KAGVTQTPRYLIKTRGQQVTLSCSPISGHRSVSWYQQTPGQGLQFLFEYFSETQRNKGNFPGRFSGRQFSNSRSEMNVSTLELGDSALYLCASSSGTSYNSPLHFGNGTRLTVT.

This clonotype was observed a handful of times. This sequence joins TRBV5-6 and TRBJ1-6; tentatively, D is TRBD1 (5 bases). Trimming cost V 6 bases and J 7 bases, with 14 bases left between them. This CDR3 contains 14 residues. CDR1 is SGHDT and CDR2 is YYEEEE in the germline V gene. The CDR3 region is CASTSWDGNSPLHF. In DNA form, the CDR3 reads TGTGCCAGCACCTCGTGGGACGGAAATTCACCCCTCCACTTT. Looking up the rest from reference TRBV5-6 and TRBJ1-6 gives the full variable domain: DAGVTQSPTHLIKTRGQQVTLRCSPKSGHDTVSWYQQALGQGPQFIFQYYEEEERQRGNFPDRFSGHQFPNYSSELNVNALLLGDSALYLCASTSWDGNSPLHFGNGTRLTVT.